The 19 T cell receptor beta chains given below trace back to one sample, sequenced in a study of CD4 and CD8 cells across lung adenocarcinoma regions. TCRdb reprocessed the PCR reads via MiXCR and lists one record per CDR3 protein. The top ten clones hold 48% of a sample with tens of thousands of distinct CDR3 sequences, 45% to 50% of them seen once. Sequencing was done on a sample of CD8+ T cells from the center of a lung tumor. These receptors originate from a male donor with lung adenocarcinoma. The CD4 and CD8 labels of this study may be unreliable.

This clonotype has only a few counts. A junction end diverges from the germline sequence, so it may reflect a read error. This chain joins TRBV6-1 and TRBJ2-1, with D possibly TRBD1 on 7 matching bases. This CDR3 region has 14 residues. CDR1 is MNHNS, CDR2 SASEGT, per germline. CDR3 DNA: TGTGCCAGCAGTGTACGGGAGAATTCTAGGGACAGCCTCTTC. Residues: CASSVRENSRDSLF.

A few counts support this clonotype. The V gene is TRBV4-1, the J gene TRBJ2-7; 8 positions match TRBD1. Germline V lookup: CDR1 MGHRA, CDR2 YSYEKL. Losses at the gene ends were 2 bases for V and 1 base for J; bases not matched to a gene: 7. There are 16 residues in the CDR3. CDR3 in amino acids: CASSQSGQGGSYEQYF. In DNA, the CDR3 is TGCGCCAGCAGCCAATCCGGACAGGGAGGATCCTACGAGCAGTACTTC.

The chain combines TRBV5-1 with TRBJ2-3; 9 nucleotides align to TRBD2. Germline trimming cut 0 bases from V and 3 bases from J; bases unmatched to any gene: 5. The length of the CDR3 is 16 residues. The germline CDR1 and CDR2 sequences are SGHRS and YFSETQ. This CDR3 reads CASSLGLAGVTDTQYF. As DNA, the CDR3 is TGCGCCAGCAGCTTGGGTTTAGCGGGAGTTACAGATACGCAGTATTTT. The variable domain in full, with the rest retrieved from reference TRBV5-1 and TRBJ2-3, is KAGVTQTPRYLIKTRGQQVTLSCSPISGHRSVSWYQQTPGQGLQFLFEYFSETQRNKGNFPGRFSGRQFSNSRSEMNVSTLELGDSALYLCASSLGLAGVTDTQYFGPGTRLTVL.

In regard to this clonotype: One end of the junction is discordant with germline, which a read error may explain. This sequence joins TRBV27 and TRBJ2-4, with TRBD2 matching over 7 bases. The CDR3 is made up of 13 amino acids. Germline assignment: CDR1 MNHEY and CDR2 SMNVEV (reference sequence). The CDR3 nucleotides read TGTGCCACGGGGCGGGGAGGGCAAGACACTCAGTACTTT. Its protein product is CATGRGGQDTQYF.

V usage is TRBV2 and J usage is TRBJ2-5, with TRBD1 matching over 7 bases. CDR3 length: 16 amino acids. Germline trimming cut 4 bases from V and 2 bases from J; bases unmatched to any gene: 10. Germline V gives CDR1 SNHLY, CDR2 FYNNEI. The CDR3 reads CASSGLSGGPQETQYF. CDR3 coding DNA: TGTGCCAGCAGTGGTTTGTCAGGGGGACCGCAAGAGACCCAGTACTTC.

This clonotype appeared many times. The chain employs TRBV6-5 and TRBJ2-7; TRBD1 is a possible D gene (5 bases). This CDR3 region has 11 residues. Looked up from germline, CDR1 is MNHEY and CDR2 is SVGAGI. V lost 2 bases to trimming and J lost 6 bases, with 5 bases between them. The CDR3: CASSYRGEQYF. As DNA, the CDR3 is TGTGCCAGCAGTTACAGGGGCGAGCAGTACTTC.

By frequency in the sample, this clonotype is medium-sized. The chain has TRBV27 and TRBJ2-1, with 13 bases fitting TRBD2. The J call may be mistaken, given a closer DNA end match to TRBJ2-7. This CDR3 has 16 amino acids. Germline V gene data show CDR1 as MNHEY and CDR2 as SMNVEV (reference sequence). The CDR3 sequence is CASSSPLAGGVYEQYF. The CDR3 nucleotides read TGTGCCAGCAGTTCCCCACTAGCGGGAGGGGTCTACGAGCAGTACTTC.

In this sample, this clonotype turned up many times. The rearrangement joins TRBV27 to TRBJ1-2, with D possibly being TRBD1 (5 bases). The CDR3 covers 13 residues. Germline V gene data show CDR1 as MNHEY and CDR2 as SMNVEV (reference sequence). V gave up 4 bases and J gave up 7 bases, with 13 bases separating them. CDR3 in amino acids: CASSSAGIGGYTF. DNA of the CDR3: TGTGCCAGCAGTTCGGCAGGGATAGGTGGCTACACCTTC.

This clonotype was counted a few times. The chain combines TRBV6-5 with TRBJ2-1; D perhaps matches TRBD2 (5 bases). CDR1 MNHEY and CDR2 SVGAGI come from the germline V gene. CDR3 length: 15 amino acids. The germline V and J ends were trimmed by 0 bases and 13 bases, with 19 bases remaining between them. In nucleotides, the CDR3 is TGTGCCAGCAGTTACTCGACTAACCAACCCTTCGCACAGTTCTTC. Translation: CASSYSTNQPFAQFF.

This clonotype has a handful of counts. The chain recombines TRBV7-6 with TRBJ2-5; 10 positions agree with TRBD2. The end of the DNA fits TRBJ2-7 better, so the J call may be wrong. CDR3 length: 17 amino acids. The germline gives CDR1 SGHVS, CDR2 FNYEAQ. The CDR3 DNA follows: TGTGCCAGCAGCCGAGCGGTAGCTAGCGGGAGTACCTACGAGCAGTACTTC. Protein: CASSRAVASGSTYEQYF.

As concerns this clonotype: Compared with germline, one end of the junction differs, possibly owing to a read error. The chain uses TRBV10-1 and TRBJ2-6; 7 bases map to TRBD1. The CDR3 loop spans 15 amino acids. Looked up from germline, CDR1 is WNHNN and CDR2 is SYGVQD (reference sequence). The CDR3 loop is CASSVGGAGAYVLYF. The CDR3 DNA reads as TGCGCCAGCAGCGTAGGGGGCGCTGGGGCCTACGTGCTGTACTTC.

The rearrangement links TRBV6-1 to TRBJ1-1; D gene uncertain. The CDR3 spans 13 residues. CDR1 MNHNS and CDR2 SASEGT come from the germline V gene. V was shortened by 6 bases and J by 0 bases, with 8 bases between the two germline ends. CDR3 protein: CASRAIVNTEAFF. In DNA, the CDR3 is TGTGCCAGCAGGGCAATAGTGAACACTGAAGCTTTCTTT.

The chain employs TRBV25-1 and TRBJ2-2; weak D call: TRBD1 (5 bases). This CDR3 contains 13 residues. Between the trimmed V and J ends, which lost 3 bases and 16 bases, there was a span of 18 bases. Germline assignment: CDR1 MGHDK and CDR2 SYGVNS. CDR3 DNA sequence: TGTGCCAGCAGTGACAGGGAAATCGATACGCAGTTTTTT. As protein: CASSDREIDTQFF.

This clonotype showed up many times. V is TRBV24-1 and J is TRBJ2-5; possible D gene TRBD2, 5 bases. Germline lookup yields CDR1 KGHDR and CDR2 SFDVKD. V lost 5 bases and J 0 bases, leaving 6 bases between the germline ends. CDR3 length: 13 amino acids. In nucleotides, the CDR3 is TGTGCCACCAGTGCGGGGTACCAAGAGACCCAGTACTTC. It codes for CATSAGYQETQYF.

The sample holds many counts of this clonotype. The rearrangement uses TRBV9 and TRBJ2-3; either TRBD1 or TRBD2 may supply D (7 bases each). CDR1 is SGDLS, CDR2 YYNGEE, per germline. With 3 bases removed from V and 3 bases from J, the gap between germline ends came to 17 bases. This CDR3 spans 16 amino acids. The CDR3 coding sequence is TGTGCCAGCAGCGGAAACCACAGGGGAGGGACAGATACGCAGTATTTT. This encodes CASSGNHRGGTDTQYF.

The rearrangement uses TRBV7-2 and TRBJ2-2, with a tentative D call TRBD2 (6 bases). This CDR3 spans 15 amino acids. Germline V gives CDR1 SGHTA, CDR2 FQGNSA. V was pared by 9 bases and J by 13 bases, with 27 bases between. The CDR3 DNA is TGTGCCAGGAGCCCCCGTCCAGCGGGCACCGAGGCGCTGTTTTTT. Its protein is CARSPRPAGTEALFF.

The V gene is TRBV20-1, the J gene TRBJ2-3; the D gene is possibly TRBD1 (6 bases). The CDR3 is 15 residues long. Trimming took 0 bases from V and 5 from J, leaving 15 bases between them. CDR1 DFQATT and CDR2 SNEGSKA come from the germline V gene (reference sequence). CDR3 sequence (DNA): TGCAGTGCTAGAGATTGGCAGGGGTCGGGAGATACGCAGTATTTT. Amino acids: CSARDWQGSGDTQYF.

The chain joins TRBV25-1 to TRBJ2-3; D call uncertain. Between the trimmed V and J ends, which lost 5 bases and 7 bases, there was a span of 7 bases. Germline CDR1 MGHDK, CDR2 SYGVNS. The CDR3 is 11 amino acids. CDR3 amino acids: CASSFGNTQYF. The CDR3 DNA sequence: TGTGCCAGCAGTTTTGGGAATACGCAGTATTTT.

This clonotype was recorded at least ten times. This rearrangement joins TRBV6-1 to TRBJ2-6; no reliable D call. The CDR3 contains 15 residues. With 6 bases removed from V and 2 bases from J, the gap between germline ends came to 11 bases. Per the germline V gene, CDR1 is MNHNS and CDR2 is SASEGT. The DNA for the CDR3 is TGTGCCAGCAGCTTCGACCAAGCTGGGGCCAACGTCCTGACTTTC. Translated, it gives CASSFDQAGANVLTF.